This T cell receptor beta chain was recovered during a study of CD8 T cells in ankylosing spondylitis. Study outcomes and limitations: There was reportedly significant enrichment of clones that were disease-linked in matched ankylosing spondylitis synovial fluid. Previous work reported some of these motif variants in the synovial fluid and blood of reactive arthritis. What seemed typical of ankylosing spondylitis blood was a TCR beta motif built from several highly homologous variants.

The CDR3 spans 17 residues. Germline loops: CDR1 DFQATT, CDR2 SNEGSKA (reference sequence). V was trimmed by 4 bases and J by 2 bases, leaving 21 bases between them. Each TCR beta library was made by quantitative 5'-RACE that incorporated molecular barcodes. TCRdb independently ran MiXCR on the 5' RACE reads; one entry per CDR3 protein. The sample includes 150,000 to 200,000 distinct CDR3 sequences, roughly 34% seen only once; the top ten take 6%. Concerning this clonotype: The antigen remains undetermined.

This sequence originates from a male donor with ankylosing spondylitis. Sequences were obtained from synovial fluid, either unsorted or a sorted T cell fraction (not recorded which). The chain is built from TRBV20-1 and TRBJ2-1, with TRBD2 as a possible D gene (6 bases). The chain's CDR3 is CSANLYGSRRTYNEQFF. CDR3 bases: TGCAGTGCTAACCTCTACGGGAGCAGACGTACCTACAATGAGCAGTTCTTC.